Listed below are T cell receptor beta chains from one sample, sequenced in a study of blood T cell repertoires in COVID-19. Using immunoSEQ multiplex PCR, the repertoire was profiled, and TCRdb retains in-frame clones only, with some absent. The table has some 83,000 clones, roughly 84% seen once. Sequenced input: peripheral blood. The receptor source for this set is a man aged 45 to 65 with acute or convalescent COVID-19. The CDR3 runs from the conserved cysteine through the conserved F or W. The order of the fields is V gene, clone size, J gene, CDR3 protein. Some rows have no size entry. The others give once, few or many, or a class for an expanded clone.

TRBV7-2,-,TRBJ2-7,CASSLVSAGNEQYF
TRBV4-1,once,TRBJ2-1,CASSQEGRSYYNEQFF
TRBV28,-,TRBJ1-1,CASSQGGYDTEAFF
TRBV6-5,few,TRBJ2-2,CASSYARSYGELFF
TRBV5-1,-,TRBJ2-5,CASSAGSQETQYF
TRBV19,-,TRBJ2-1,CASSTLIALHGNEQFF
TRBV5-1,-,TRBJ2-7,CASSEDRGYEQYF
TRBV3-1/TRBV3-2,once,TRBJ2-1,CASSQDWASGGLSSYNEQFF
TRBV27,-,TRBJ1-2,CASSYRANYGYTF
TRBV5-1,-,TRBJ2-2,CASSATGQGATGELFF
TRBV4-3,-,TRBJ2-3,CASSQALRGNTDTQYF
TRBV30,-,TRBJ1-2,CAWSGGTGGSRYYGYTF
TRBV7-2,-,TRBJ2-5,CASSGLAGGQETQYF
TRBV7-2,-,TRBJ1-6,CASSHIDRGYNSPLHF
TRBV4-1,-,TRBJ2-7,CASSQTLAGASYEQYF
TRBV11-2,-,TRBJ2-2,CASSQRPDTGELFF
TRBV18,-,TRBJ1-3,CASQRQGQAGNTIYF
TRBV11-1,-,TRBJ2-3,CASSLVVYTQYF